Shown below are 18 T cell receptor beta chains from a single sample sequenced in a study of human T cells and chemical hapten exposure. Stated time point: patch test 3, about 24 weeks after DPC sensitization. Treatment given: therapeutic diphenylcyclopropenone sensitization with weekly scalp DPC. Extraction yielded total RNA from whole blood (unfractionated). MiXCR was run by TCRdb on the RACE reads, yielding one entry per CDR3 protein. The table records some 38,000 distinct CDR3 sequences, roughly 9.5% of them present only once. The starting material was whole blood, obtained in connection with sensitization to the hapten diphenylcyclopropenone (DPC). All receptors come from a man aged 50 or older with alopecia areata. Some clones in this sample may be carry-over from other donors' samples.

CDR3: CSVGQGSTDTQYF. The DNA for the CDR3 is TGCAGCGTCGGACAGGGAAGCACAGATACGCAGTATTTT. The rearrangement links TRBV29-1 to TRBJ2-3, with TRBD1 matching over 8 bases. J gave up 0 bases and V 6 bases, and 2 bases lay outside the gene matches. This CDR3 comprises 13 residues. Germline CDR1 reads SQVTM; CDR2 reads ANQGSEA.

This chain's CDR3 is CASSIAGAVLTGELFF. Written as DNA, the CDR3 is TGTGCCAGTAGTATTGCGGGAGCGGTGCTTACCGGGGAGCTGTTTTTT. This chain uses TRBV19 with TRBJ2-2; 7 positions agree with TRBD2. The CDR3 has 16 residues. Trimming took 3 bases from V and 5 from J; bases not matched to a gene: 9. CDR1 and CDR2 from the germline V gene are LNHDA and SQIVND (reference sequence).

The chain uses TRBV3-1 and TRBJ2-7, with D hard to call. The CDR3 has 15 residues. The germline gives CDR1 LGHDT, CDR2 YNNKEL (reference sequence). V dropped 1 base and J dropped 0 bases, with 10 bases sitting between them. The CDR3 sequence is CASSQGPWSSYEQYF. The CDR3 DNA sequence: TGTGCCAGCAGCCAAGGGCCCTGGAGCTCCTACGAGCAGTACTTC.

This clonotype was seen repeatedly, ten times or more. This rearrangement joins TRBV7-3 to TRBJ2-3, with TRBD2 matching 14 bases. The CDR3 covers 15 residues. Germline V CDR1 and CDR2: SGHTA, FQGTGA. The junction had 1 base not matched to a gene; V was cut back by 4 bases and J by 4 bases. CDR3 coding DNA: TGTGCCAGCAGCTCGGGACTAGCGGGAGCAGATACGCAGTATTTT. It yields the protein CASSSGLAGADTQYF.

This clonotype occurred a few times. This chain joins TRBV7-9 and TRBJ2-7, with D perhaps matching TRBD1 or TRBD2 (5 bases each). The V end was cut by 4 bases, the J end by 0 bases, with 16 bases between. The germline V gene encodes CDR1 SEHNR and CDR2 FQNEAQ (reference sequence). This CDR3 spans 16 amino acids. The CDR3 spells CASSSGRDASSYEQYF. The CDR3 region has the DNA TGTGCCAGCAGCTCCGGCCGGGACGCAAGCTCCTACGAGCAGTACTTC.

The CDR3 region is CASRREGSEEQYF. CDR3 in DNA: TGTGCCAGCAGGCGGGAAGGGAGTGAAGAGCAGTACTTC. The rearrangement links TRBV7-9 to TRBJ2-7, with D maybe TRBD2 (6 bases). The CDR3 has 13 residues. From germline, CDR1 is SEHNR and CDR2 FQNEAQ (reference sequence). V was trimmed by 6 bases and J by 7 bases, leaving 16 bases between them.

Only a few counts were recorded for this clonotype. The CDR3 is CASSYPRTSGTGEQFF. The CDR3 region has the DNA TGTGCCAGCAGTTACCCACGGACTAGCGGGACTGGTGAGCAGTTCTTC. V usage is TRBV6-2 or TRBV6-3 and J usage is TRBJ2-1, with 12 nucleotides matching TRBD2. The CDR3 loop spans 16 amino acids. The V segment lost 2 bases and the J segment 9 bases; nucleotides outside the gene matches: 8. Looked up from germline, CDR1 is MNHEY and CDR2 is SVGEGT.

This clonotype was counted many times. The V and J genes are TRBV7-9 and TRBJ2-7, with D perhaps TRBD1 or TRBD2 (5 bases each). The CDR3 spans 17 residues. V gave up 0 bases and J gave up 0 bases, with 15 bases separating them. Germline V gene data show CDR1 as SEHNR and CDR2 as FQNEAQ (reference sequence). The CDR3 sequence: CASSLALWAGSSYEQYF. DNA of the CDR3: TGTGCCAGCAGCTTAGCGCTATGGGCAGGGAGCTCCTACGAGCAGTACTTC.

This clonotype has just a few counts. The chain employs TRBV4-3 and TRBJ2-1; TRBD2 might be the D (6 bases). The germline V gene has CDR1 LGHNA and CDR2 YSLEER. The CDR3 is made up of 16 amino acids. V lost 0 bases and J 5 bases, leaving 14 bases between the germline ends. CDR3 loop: CASSQDRLAIHNEQFF. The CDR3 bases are TGCGCCAGCAGCCAAGATAGGCTAGCGATCCACAATGAGCAGTTCTTC.

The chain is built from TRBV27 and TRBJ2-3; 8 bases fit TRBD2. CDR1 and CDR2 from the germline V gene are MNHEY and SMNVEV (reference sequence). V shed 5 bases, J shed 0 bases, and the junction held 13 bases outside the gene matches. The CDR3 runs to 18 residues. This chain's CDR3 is CASSPPRSGAPSTDTQYF. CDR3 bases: TGTGCCAGCAGTCCCCCGCGTAGCGGGGCCCCTAGCACAGATACGCAGTATTTT.

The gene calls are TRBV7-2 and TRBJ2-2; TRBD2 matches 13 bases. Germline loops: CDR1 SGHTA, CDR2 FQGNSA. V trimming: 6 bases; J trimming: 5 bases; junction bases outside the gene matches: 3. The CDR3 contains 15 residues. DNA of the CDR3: TGTGCCAGCAGGACTAGCGGGAGGATGACCGGGGAGCTGTTTTTT. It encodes CASRTSGRMTGELFF.

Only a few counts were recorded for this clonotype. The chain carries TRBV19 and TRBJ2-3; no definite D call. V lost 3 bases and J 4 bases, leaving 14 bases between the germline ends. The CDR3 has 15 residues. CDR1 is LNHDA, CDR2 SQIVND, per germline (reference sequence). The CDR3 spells CASSILGVSPDTQYF. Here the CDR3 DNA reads TGTGCCAGTAGTATTCTTGGGGTCAGCCCAGATACGCAGTATTTT. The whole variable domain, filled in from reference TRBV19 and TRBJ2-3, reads DGGITQSPKYLFRKEGQNVTLSCEQNLNHDAMYWYRQDPGQGLRLIYYSQIVNDFQKGDIAEGYSVSREKKESFPLTVTSAQKNPTAFYLCASSILGVSPDTQYFGPGTRLTVL.

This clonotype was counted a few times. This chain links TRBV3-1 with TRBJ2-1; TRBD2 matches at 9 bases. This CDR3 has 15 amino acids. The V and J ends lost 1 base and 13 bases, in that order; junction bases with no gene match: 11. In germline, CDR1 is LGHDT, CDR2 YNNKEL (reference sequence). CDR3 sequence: CASSQVRLTSGPQFF. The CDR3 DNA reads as TGTGCCAGCAGCCAAGTGAGACTTACTAGCGGGCCACAGTTCTTC.

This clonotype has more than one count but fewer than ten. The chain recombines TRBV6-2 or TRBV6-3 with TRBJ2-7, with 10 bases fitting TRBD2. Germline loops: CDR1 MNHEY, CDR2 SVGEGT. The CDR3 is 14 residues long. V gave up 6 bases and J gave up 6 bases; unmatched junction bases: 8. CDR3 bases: TGTGCCAGCAGAGCAAGCGGGAGGGCCCTCGAGCAGTACTTC. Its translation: CASRASGRALEQYF.

The DNA of the CDR3 is TGTGCCAGTAGTAATCGGGGATTCGGCAATCAGCCCCAGCATTTT. Protein sequence: CASSNRGFGNQPQHF. The V and J genes are TRBV19 and TRBJ1-5; the D is unclear. Trimming pared 4 bases from V and 2 bases from J, leaving 12 bases between. CDR1 and CDR2 from the germline V gene are LNHDA and SQIVND (reference sequence). CDR3 length equals 15 residues.

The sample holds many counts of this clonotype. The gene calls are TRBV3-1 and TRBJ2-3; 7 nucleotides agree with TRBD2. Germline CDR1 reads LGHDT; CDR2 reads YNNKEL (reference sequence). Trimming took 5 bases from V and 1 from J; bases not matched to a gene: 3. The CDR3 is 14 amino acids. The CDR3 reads CASSATSGTDTQYF. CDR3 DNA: TGTGCCAGCAGCGCCACTAGCGGCACAGATACGCAGTATTTT.

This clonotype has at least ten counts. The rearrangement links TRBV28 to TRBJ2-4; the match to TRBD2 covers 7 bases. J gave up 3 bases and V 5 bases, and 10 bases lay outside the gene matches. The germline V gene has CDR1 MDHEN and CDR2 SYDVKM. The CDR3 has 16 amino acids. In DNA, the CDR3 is TGTGCCAGCAGTGCCGATCTAGCGGAGAACAAAAACATTCAGTACTTC. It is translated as CASSADLAENKNIQYF.

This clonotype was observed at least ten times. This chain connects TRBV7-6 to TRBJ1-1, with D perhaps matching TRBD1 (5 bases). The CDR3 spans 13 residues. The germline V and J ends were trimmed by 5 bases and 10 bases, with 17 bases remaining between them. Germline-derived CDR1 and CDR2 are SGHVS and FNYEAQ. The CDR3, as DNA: TGTGCCAGCAGCCCTAGGGGCCCTAATGGAGCTTTCTTT. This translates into CASSPRGPNGAFF.